These T cell receptor beta chains were read from a single sample in a study of blood T cell repertoires in COVID-19. Some clones are missing from TCRdb's copy, which holds only in-frame ones; the method was immunoSEQ multiplex PCR. Seen here are 200,000 to 300,000 clones, roughly 82% observed once, and the top ten hold approximately 2.1%. The sequencing sample was made of PBMCs or T cells enriched from blood (not recorded which). The receptors shown here come from a woman between 45 and 65 years old who had recovered from COVID-19. Both conserved end residues are part of each CDR3.

j_gene,v_gene,CDR3aa
TRBJ2-2,TRBV7-2,CASSTRRDTGELFF
TRBJ2-7,TRBV6-2/TRBV6-3,CASSYSAGGIREQYF
TRBJ1-2,TRBV7-9,CASSLDWQGRWGGYTF
TRBJ1-4,TRBV5-4,CASSLGAGDGLFF
TRBJ2-1,TRBV19,CASSLSVSSYNEQFF
TRBJ1-1,TRBV5-4,CASSSVDGGAFF
TRBJ2-2,TRBV5-1,CASSPLAGDTGELFF
TRBJ2-3,TRBV10-2,CASSGSGASTDTQYF
TRBJ1-2,TRBV4-1,CASSQTGTGGADGYTF
TRBJ1-2,TRBV2,CASSDPGTMVSDYGYTF
TRBJ1-5,TRBV2,CASRQGANQPQHF
TRBJ2-7,TRBV28,CASTLKGGYDYGEQYF
TRBJ1-1,TRBV18,CASSPREGRNTEAFF
TRBJ1-1,TRBV6-2/TRBV6-3,CASSDRGNTEAFF
TRBJ2-3,TRBV24-1,CATSDSRRGGGTQYF
TRBJ1-5,TRBV6-1,CASSETRDSEWSNGQPQHF
TRBJ1-3,TRBV7-9,CASSGRTGGVGNTIYF
TRBJ2-7,TRBV6-5,CASSYAGGVPYEQYF
TRBJ1-5,TRBV4-1,CASGQAGGSNQPQHF
TRBJ1-2,TRBV5-1,CASTPTGNYGYTF
TRBJ2-6,TRBV2,CASSVETGRMSGANVLTF
TRBJ2-3,TRBV9,CASSASDRDLSTDTQYF
TRBJ1-4,TRBV25-1,CASNGNEKLFF
TRBJ2-7,TRBV29-1,CSVRMEPTGLRYEQYF
TRBJ2-1,TRBV4-3,CASSQAGTSADNEQFF
TRBJ1-6,TRBV7-9,CASSLGVGRQGGSPLHF